This TCR delta chain was sequenced in a study of gammadelta T cells in human blood. Study results and caveats: Polyclonal expansion of innate γδ T cells after birth appeared microbially driven.

TCRdb re-processed the RT-PCR reads via CATT. The table lists roughly 570 delta-chain clones, approximately 31% of them singletons. This clone was recorded a few times. Its antigen is still unknown. It may be a read error: a sequence one base away is much more abundant. Different DNA sequences within this sample yield the same CDR3. Germline V gene sequence: CDR1 GEAIGNYY, CDR2 EKD. This CDR3 has 18 amino acids. J was trimmed by 5 bases and V by 0 bases; bases with no gene match: 14. The chain is built from TRDV2 and TRDJ1; TRDD3 agrees at 10 bases. Sequencing used Vgamma9Vdelta2 gamma-delta T cells from adult blood. This receptor was obtained from a human donor. The CDR3 DNA sequence: TGTGCCTGTGACACCGTAAGCTACGGGGGATACGGGCCAGATAAACTCATCTTT. Translated: CACDTVSYGGYGPDKLIF.